These 22 T cell receptor beta chains came from one sample sequenced in a study of cytomegalovirus exposure and HLA in healthy donors. 13 Jbeta primers and 60 Vbeta primers were used for the PCR. TCRdb's copy holds only in-frame clones and misses some; the assay was immunoSEQ multiplex PCR. The table records fewer than 110,000 clones, around 77% of them present only once. The sample was PBMCs. The source is a man between 18 and 29 years old in good health and CMV-seronegative.

The chain employs TRBV7-8 and TRBJ2-3, with D uncertain. The CDR3 has 14 amino acids. V was pared by 5 bases and J by 2 bases, with 11 bases between. Germline assignment: CDR1 SGHVS and CDR2 FQNEAQ. Here the CDR3 reads CASSPLLYTDTQYF. DNA of the CDR3: TGTGCCAGCAGCCCCCTCCTTTACACAGATACGCAGTATTTT.

The table lists this clone with a few counts. The rearrangement links TRBV7-2 to TRBJ2-2, with D uncertain. The V end lost 5 bases, the J end lost 1 base, and 11 bases lay between the germline ends. CDR1 is SGHTA, CDR2 FQGNSA, per germline. CDR3 length equals 15 residues. The CDR3 loop reads CASSLHSGNTGELFF. CDR3 DNA sequence: TGTGCCAGCAGCCTCCACTCAGGGAACACCGGGGAGCTGTTTTTT.

This chain connects TRBV6-6 to TRBJ1-5; TRBD1 aligns across 9 bases. The CDR3 is 14 residues long. CDR1 and CDR2 from the germline V gene are MNHNY and SVGAGI (reference sequence). Unmatched junction bases numbered 6, after V lost 6 bases and J lost 6 bases. CDR3 loop: CASSMGQGGQPQHF. CDR3 nucleotide sequence: TGTGCCAGCAGCATGGGACAGGGAGGTCAGCCCCAGCATTTT.

This clone was observed a few times. The chain carries TRBV28 and TRBJ2-6, with TRBD2 as a possible D gene (6 bases). V dropped 10 bases and J dropped 1 base, with 17 bases sitting between them. Germline assignment: CDR1 MDHEN and CDR2 SYDVKM. The CDR3 contains 16 residues. Written as DNA, the CDR3 is TGTGCCACCGGGGACTGGGGGGAATCTGGGGCCAACGTCCTGACTTTC. This codes for CATGDWGESGANVLTF.

The chain uses TRBV19 and TRBJ2-6; TRBD1 aligns across 8 bases. The CDR3 is 16 amino acids. Trimming cost V 5 bases and J 0 bases; bases outside gene matches: 3. Germline CDR1 reads LNHDA; CDR2 reads SQIVND (reference sequence). Written as DNA, the CDR3 is TGTGCCAGTAGTTCACAGGGGGGCTCTGGGGCCAACGTCCTGACTTTC. Translated, it gives CASSSQGGSGANVLTF.

This clone occurred many times. This sample includes further DNA sequences coding for the same CDR3. This chain connects TRBV6-5 to TRBJ1-1; 8 nucleotides line up with TRBD1. CDR1 and CDR2 (germline): MNHEY, SVGAGI. This CDR3 contains 14 residues. Losses at the gene ends were 6 bases for V and 0 bases for J; bases not matched to a gene: 3. The CDR3 sequence is CASSRTGMNTEAFF. For the CDR3, the DNA is TGTGCCAGCAGCCGGACAGGGATGAACACTGAAGCTTTCTTT.

This clone was recorded only once. The CDR3 here is CASSAQGLSDTQYF. CDR3 DNA: TGTGCCAGCAGCGCACAGGGTTTATCAGATACGCAGTATTTT. The chain combines TRBV7-8 with TRBJ2-3; possible D gene TRBD1, 6 bases. The V gene lost 5 bases and the J gene lost 4 bases, with 13 bases spanning the gap. This CDR3 has 14 residues. The germline V gene encodes CDR1 SGHVS and CDR2 FQNEAQ.

This clone was counted at least ten times. Other DNA sequences within the sample encode an identical CDR3. The rearrangement joins TRBV4-3 to TRBJ2-6, with a tentative D call TRBD1 (6 bases). The V end lost 0 bases, the J end lost 0 bases, and 6 bases lay between the germline ends. Germline lookup yields CDR1 LGHNA and CDR2 YSLEER. The CDR3 runs to 16 residues. CDR3 region: CASSQDRGSGANVLTF. The CDR3 coding sequence is TGCGCCAGCAGCCAAGACAGGGGCTCTGGGGCCAACGTCCTGACTTTC.

This clone was counted between two and nine times. CDR3 in amino acids: CASRAGGAFYNEQFF. The CDR3 DNA reads as TGTGCCAGTAGGGCAGGGGGCGCCTTCTACAATGAGCAGTTCTTC. The J gene is TRBJ2-1, the V gene TRBV19; 8 positions match TRBD1. The CDR3 is 15 residues long. Germline-derived CDR1 and CDR2 are LNHDA and SQIVND (reference sequence). With V trimmed by 6 bases and J by 3 bases, 7 bases remained unmatched.

V gene TRBV11-2 combines with J gene TRBJ1-2; D not certain. The CDR3 runs to 13 residues. CDR1 and CDR2 (germline): SGHAT, FQNNGV. Trimming stripped 2 bases from V and 2 bases from J, with 6 bases between. The CDR3 reads CASSLHGNYGYTF. CDR3 nucleotide sequence: TGTGCCAGCAGCTTACACGGGAACTATGGCTACACCTTC.

The CDR3 DNA follows: TGTGCCAGCAGCGTAGTTCCCGGGGGGGGACCGGGGGATACGCAGTATTTT. Its translation is CASSVVPGGGPGDTQYF. The V gene is TRBV9, the J gene TRBJ2-3; 8 bases match TRBD2. Trimming took 0 bases from V and 6 from J; bases not matched to a gene: 12. CDR3 length: 17 residues. Germline V lookup: CDR1 SGDLS, CDR2 YYNGEE.

This clone was counted only a few times. The chain combines TRBV7-9 with TRBJ1-4; a possible D gene is TRBD1 (6 bases). Germline CDR1 and CDR2: SEHNR and FQNEAQ (reference sequence). Trimming removed 4 bases from V and 5 bases from J, with 14 bases in between. The CDR3 loop spans 15 amino acids. The CDR3 loop is CASSYGGRLNEKLFF. The CDR3 DNA is TGTGCCAGCAGCTATGGGGGCAGACTGAATGAAAAACTGTTTTTT.

The genes are TRBV9 and TRBJ1-2; D unclear. Trimming left V 3 bases short and J 8 bases short, with 20 bases between. CDR3 length: 15 amino acids. Germline loops: CDR1 SGDLS, CDR2 YYNGEE. CDR3 in DNA: TGTGCCAGCAGCGGTAGAAGCTCGGGAAAGGACGGCTACACCTTC. Its translation is CASSGRSSGKDGYTF.

J is TRBJ2-7 and V is TRBV5-1; 10 bases agree with TRBD2. CDR1 and CDR2 (germline): SGHRS, YFSETQ. There are 15 residues in the CDR3. Unmatched junction bases numbered 9, after V lost 2 bases and J lost 7 bases. Written as DNA, the CDR3 is TGCGCCAGCAGCTTAGGACTAGCGGAAAACTTGGAGCAGTACTTC. It codes for CASSLGLAENLEQYF.

The genes are TRBV5-1 and TRBJ2-7, with TRBD1 matching over 9 bases. Trimming at V came to 4 bases and at J to 0 bases, leaving 5 bases not matched to a gene. CDR3 length: 15 residues. Germline loops: CDR1 SGHRS, CDR2 YFSETQ. Here the CDR3 DNA reads TGCGCCAGCAGCCGGGGACAGGGTTTCTCCTACGAGCAGTACTTC. As protein: CASSRGQGFSYEQYF.

The chain links TRBV25-1 to TRBJ1-1, with D unclear. V was pared by 3 bases and J by 4 bases, with 3 bases between. The germline V gene encodes CDR1 MGHDK and CDR2 SYGVNS. The CDR3 runs to 11 residues. The CDR3 loop is CASSDRTEAFF. The CDR3 bases are TGTGCCAGCAGTGACCGCACTGAAGCTTTCTTT.

The V call is TRBV13, the J call TRBJ2-5; 7 bases align to TRBD2. CDR1 and CDR2 from the germline V gene are PRHDT and FYEKMQ (reference sequence). This CDR3 region has 15 residues. V trimming: 7 bases; J trimming: 5 bases; junction bases outside the gene matches: 13. CDR3 in amino acids: CASNKAGSQLETQYF. The CDR3 DNA sequence: TGTGCCAGCAACAAAGCGGGGTCTCAATTGGAGACCCAGTACTTC. The variable domain in full, with the rest retrieved from reference TRBV13 and TRBJ2-5, is AAGVIQSPRHLIKEKRETATLKCYPIPRHDTVYWYQQGPGQDPQFLISFYEKMQSDKGSIPDRFSAQQFSDYHSELNMSSLELGDSALYFCASNKAGSQLETQYFGPGTRLLVL.

Details on this clone: The sample carries other DNA sequences with the same CDR3. The V and J genes are TRBV9 and TRBJ1-6, with 7 bases fitting TRBD1. The V and J ends lost 0 bases and 6 bases, in that order; junction bases with no gene match: 0. The CDR3 covers 14 residues. The germline CDR1 and CDR2 sequences are SGDLS and YYNGEE. The CDR3 DNA follows: TGTGCCAGCAGCGTAGGACAGGGTAATTCACCCCTCCACTTT. Amino acids: CASSVGQGNSPLHF.

The V gene is TRBV7-9, the J gene TRBJ2-1; 8 nucleotides agree with TRBD1. CDR1 and CDR2 from the germline V gene are SEHNR and FQNEAQ (reference sequence). Losses at the gene ends were 6 bases for V and 9 bases for J; bases not matched to a gene: 16. The CDR3 is 16 amino acids. CDR3 in amino acids: CASRGPTGGLGGEQFF. The CDR3 coding sequence is TGTGCCAGCAGGGGCCCCACAGGGGGGCTTGGGGGTGAGCAGTTCTTC.

CDR3 coding DNA: TGTGCCAGCAGCCAAGCAGGGGAGAACACTGAAGCTTTCTTT. The encoded protein is CASSQAGENTEAFF. The rearrangement links TRBV14 to TRBJ1-1; D is perhaps TRBD1 (6 bases). The CDR3 extends over 14 amino acids. Trimming took 1 base from V and 1 from J, leaving 7 bases between them. Germline values: CDR1 SGHDN, CDR2 FVKESK.

This clone was seen only a few times. CDR3 amino acids: CASSLRGGGLEKLFF. The CDR3 region has the DNA TGCGCCAGCAGCTTGCGTGGCGGAGGTCTTGAAAAACTGTTTTTT. The chain carries TRBV5-1 and TRBJ1-4, with D unclear. The CDR3 runs 15 residues. From germline, CDR1 is SGHRS and CDR2 YFSETQ. Trimming took off 1 base at V and 7 bases at J, with 14 bases between the two ends. The whole variable domain, filled in from reference TRBV5-1 and TRBJ1-4, reads KAGVTQTPRYLIKTRGQQVTLSCSPISGHRSVSWYQQTPGQGLQFLFEYFSETQRNKGNFPGRFSGRQFSNSRSEMNVSTLELGDSALYLCASSLRGGGLEKLFFGSGTQLSVL.

This clone came up once. This rearrangement joins TRBV6-5 to TRBJ2-5, with TRBD2 as a possible D gene (7 bases). The DNA matches TRBJ2-7 better at its end, which makes the J call doubtful. The CDR3 is made up of 14 amino acids. Germline assignment: CDR1 MNHEY and CDR2 SVGAGI. Written as DNA, the CDR3 is TGTGCCAGCAGGTCGGGGGGCCCTAGGTACGAGCAGTACTTC. Its translation is CASRSGGPRYEQYF.